Following are 9 T cell receptor beta chains from one sample sequenced in a study of radiation and T cells in renal cell carcinoma. Sequencing was performed with immunoSEQ multiplex PCR; in TCRdb, only in-frame clones are kept and a portion is missing. The data contain about 150,000 clones, approximately 86% of them singletons. Noted time point: blood 2 weeks post-SBRT. Treatment described: 15 Gy SBRT to primary tumor, nephrectomy 4 weeks later. The source material was blood, sampled from a patient whose treatment included radiotherapy and nephrectomy. The receptors originated from a woman aged 45-59 years with renal cell carcinoma.

CDR3 amino acids: CASSRDRVANQPQHF. The CDR3 DNA reads TGTGCCAGCAGCCGAGACAGGGTAGCCAATCAGCCCCAGCATTTT. J is TRBJ1-5 and V is TRBV6-5; 7 bases are shared with TRBD1. This CDR3 comprises 15 residues. Germline CDR1 is MNHEY and CDR2 is SVGAGI. V gave up 6 bases and J gave up 3 bases; unmatched junction bases: 8.

This clone appeared once. V is TRBV11-2 and J is TRBJ2-1, with TRBD1 matching 7 bases. J gave up 4 bases and V 5 bases, and 8 bases lay outside the gene matches. The CDR3 spans 15 residues. CDR1 is SGHAT and CDR2 is FQNNGV in the germline V gene. The DNA of the CDR3 is TGTGCCAGCAGCGTACAGGGGCGCCAATACAATGAGCAGTTCTTC. Translated, it gives CASSVQGRQYNEQFF.

The rearrangement joins TRBV19 to TRBJ2-5; 9 bases are shared with TRBD2. The germline V gene has CDR1 LNHDA and CDR2 SQIVND (reference sequence). The CDR3 spans 16 residues. V gave up 6 bases and J gave up 4 bases; unmatched junction bases: 12. The CDR3 here is CASSRLAGAAGETQYF. In nucleotides, the CDR3 is TGTGCCAGTAGCCGTTTAGCGGGGGCCGCGGGAGAGACCCAGTACTTC.

This clone has only one observation. V is TRBV2 and J is TRBJ2-5; D is unresolved. This CDR3 has 15 amino acids. Deletions cut 7 bases from V and 1 base from J, with 16 bases between. CDR1 and CDR2 from the germline V gene are SNHLY and FYNNEI. The CDR3, as DNA: TGTGCCAGCACCCGTCGGAATCTGGGCCAAGAGACCCAGTACTTC. Amino acids: CASTRRNLGQETQYF.

The V gene is TRBV5-1, the J gene TRBJ2-2, with 9 positions matching TRBD2. Germline V gives CDR1 SGHRS, CDR2 YFSETQ. The junction had 10 bases not matched to a gene; V was cut back by 0 bases and J by 4 bases. The CDR3 extends over 18 amino acids. This chain's CDR3 is CASSLVWRGGRGTGELFF. In DNA, the CDR3 is TGCGCCAGCAGCTTGGTGTGGCGGGGGGGCCGTGGCACCGGGGAGCTGTTTTTT.

The CDR3 loop is CASSSAGRSNEQFF. The CDR3 DNA reads TGTGCCAGCAGCTCAGCGGGACGGAGTAACGAGCAGTTCTTC. This chain links TRBV5-6 with TRBJ2-1; 7 nucleotides align to TRBD2. Trimming at V came to 3 bases and at J to 10 bases, leaving 10 bases not matched to a gene. CDR1 and CDR2 (germline): SGHDT, YYEEEE. This CDR3 has 14 amino acids.

The chain recombines TRBV11-2 with TRBJ2-7; tentatively, D is TRBD1 (6 bases). Deletions cut 6 bases from V and 0 bases from J, with 12 bases between. CDR3 size: 14 residues. CDR1 and CDR2 from the germline V gene are SGHAT and FQNNGV. The CDR3 spells CASRRTGRSYEQYF. The CDR3 nucleotides read TGTGCCAGCAGACGTACAGGGCGCTCCTACGAGCAGTACTTC.

This chain uses TRBV6-5 with TRBJ1-1, with no clear D. The CDR3 has 16 residues. The germline CDR1 and CDR2 sequences are MNHEY and SVGAGI. V was shortened by 0 bases and J by 1 base, with 12 bases between the two germline ends. The CDR3, as DNA: TGTGCCAGCAGTTACTCCTCGATCGGGCAGAACACTGAAGCTTTCTTT. This codes for CASSYSSIGQNTEAFF.

This clone was counted a single time. This chain links TRBV2 with TRBJ1-1; D unresolved. The V gene lost 8 bases and the J gene lost 4 bases, with 8 bases spanning the gap. This CDR3 has 11 amino acids. Germline CDR1 is SNHLY and CDR2 is FYNNEI. The CDR3 is CASFLGTEAFF. In DNA, the CDR3 is TGTGCCAGCTTTCTGGGCACTGAAGCTTTCTTT.